Presented here are 20 T cell receptor beta chains from one specimen sequenced in a study of blood T cell repertoires in COVID-19. Sequencing used immunoSEQ multiplex PCR; TCRdb keeps in-frame clones, though not all of them. Here the sample spans about 78,000 clones, around 90% being singletons. The sequencing input was peripheral blood. These receptors were obtained from a woman aged 80 or over with active or convalescent COVID-19.

The chain employs TRBV20-1 and TRBJ2-1; D perhaps matches TRBD2 (5 bases). This CDR3 is 11 amino acids long. CDR1 DFQATT and CDR2 SNEGSKA come from the germline V gene (reference sequence). Trimming pared 2 bases from V and 10 bases from J, leaving 9 bases between. In DNA, the CDR3 is TGCAGTGCTAGAAGTACGGGGGAGCAGTTCTTC. Its protein product is CSARSTGEQFF.

V usage is TRBV19 and J usage is TRBJ1-2, with 7 positions matching TRBD1. V lost 5 bases to trimming and J lost 2 bases; unmatched junction nucleotides: 11. Germline-derived CDR1 and CDR2 are LNHDA and SQIVND (reference sequence). The CDR3 consists of 16 residues. CDR3 residues: CASSARRTGDNYGYTF. CDR3 sequence (DNA): TGTGCCAGTAGTGCCCGCCGGACAGGCGACAACTATGGCTACACCTTC.

The rearrangement links TRBV5-1 to TRBJ2-7; D unresolved. Germline values: CDR1 SGHRS, CDR2 YFSETQ. The CDR3 loop spans 16 amino acids. The V end was cut by 0 bases, the J end by 0 bases, with 13 bases between. For the CDR3, the DNA is TGCGCCAGCAGCTTGGTTGCGGCACCCGTCTCCTACGAGCAGTACTTC. It codes for CASSLVAAPVSYEQYF.

This chain uses TRBV6-5 with TRBJ1-1; D remains ambiguous. The CDR3 sequence is 14 residues long. Trimming shortened V by 7 bases and J by 5 bases, and 17 bases separated the two germline ends. The germline V gene encodes CDR1 MNHEY and CDR2 SVGAGI. The DNA for the CDR3 is TGTGCCAGCACCCCCCAACGAGGTGTTACTGAAGCTTTCTTT. Its protein product is CASTPQRGVTEAFF.

The chain joins TRBV6-2 or TRBV6-3 to TRBJ1-2, with 8 bases identical to TRBD1. The CDR3 contains 13 residues. The V gene's germline CDR1 is MNHEY and CDR2 SVGEGT. Germline trimming cut 4 bases from V and 8 bases from J; bases unmatched to any gene: 6. CDR3 in amino acids: CASSSPGQVGYTF. CDR3 in DNA: TGTGCCAGCAGTTCCCCGGGACAGGTCGGCTACACCTTC.

The rearrangement links TRBV19 to TRBJ1-4; 12 positions agree with TRBD1. Germline lookup yields CDR1 LNHDA and CDR2 SQIVND (reference sequence). The CDR3 length is 17 residues. After removal of 5 bases from V and 6 bases from J, the junction contained 10 bases not matched to a gene. As DNA, the CDR3 is TGTGCCAGTAGTGGGACAGGGGGCTACGTTCAGGATGAAAAACTGTTTTTT. This codes for CASSGTGGYVQDEKLFF.

This chain connects TRBV18 to TRBJ1-2; D unclear. V dropped 2 bases and J dropped 3 bases, with 10 bases sitting between them. The germline V gene encodes CDR1 KGHSH and CDR2 LQKENI. The length of the CDR3 is 14 residues. In DNA form, the CDR3 reads TGTGCCAGCTCACCAGCGGAGGGAGACTATGGCTACACCTTC. Amino acid sequence: CASSPAEGDYGYTF.

CDR3 residues: CASSFDGGGYNEQFF. CDR3 bases: TGTGCCAGCAGTTTTGACGGGGGAGGGTACAATGAGCAGTTCTTC. The chain uses TRBV27 and TRBJ2-1, with 7 bases that match TRBD2. The J segment lost 4 bases and the V segment lost 3 bases, leaving 6 bases of the junction unmatched. This CDR3 spans 15 amino acids. Germline-derived CDR1 and CDR2 are MNHEY and SMNVEV (reference sequence).

V is TRBV19 and J is TRBJ1-2; tentatively, D is TRBD1 (5 bases). The CDR3 totals 13 residues. CDR1 and CDR2 (germline): LNHDA, SQIVND (reference sequence). Trimming took 5 bases from V and 6 from J, leaving 13 bases between them. In DNA form, the CDR3 reads TGTGCCAGTAGTTACCAGGGCCATAATGGCTACACCTTC. It is translated as CASSYQGHNGYTF.

This chain joins TRBV7-2 and TRBJ2-1; D gene ambiguous. V lost 5 bases to trimming and J lost 0 bases, with 8 bases between them. The CDR3 has 14 amino acids. Germline CDR1 reads SGHTA; CDR2 reads FQGNSA. The CDR3 sequence is CASSHRVSYNEQFF. The CDR3 coding sequence is TGTGCCAGCAGCCACAGAGTCTCCTACAATGAGCAGTTCTTC.

V and J are TRBV18 and TRBJ1-6, with D possibly TRBD1 on 6 matching bases. V was clipped by 2 bases and J by 10 bases, with 12 bases between them. Germline V gene lookup returns CDR1 KGHSH and CDR2 LQKENI. There are 14 residues in the CDR3. CDR3 coding DNA: TGTGCCAGCTCACCAGGGTCCCAGGGGTCACCCCTCCACTTT. Amino acid sequence: CASSPGSQGSPLHF.

The sample holds one count of this clone. The gene calls are TRBV3-1 (or the pseudogene TRBV3-2) and TRBJ1-4; 7 nucleotides agree with TRBD1. V shed 4 bases, J shed 4 bases, and the junction held 15 bases outside the gene matches. The CDR3 runs 18 residues. CDR1 and CDR2 from the germline V gene are LGHDT and YNNKEL (reference sequence). CDR3 DNA: TGTGCCAGCAGCCTAGTGGAGAGACAGGGAGGCGTTAATGAAAAACTGTTTTTT. Its protein is CASSLVERQGGVNEKLFF.

V gene TRBV6-6 combines with J gene TRBJ1-1; 7 nucleotides line up with TRBD1. Unmatched junction bases numbered 4, after V lost 8 bases and J lost 1 base. Germline V gives CDR1 MNHNY, CDR2 SVGAGI (reference sequence). The CDR3 loop spans 13 amino acids. DNA of the CDR3: TGTGCCAGCCTGACAGGGACGAACACTGAAGCTTTCTTT. Translated: CASLTGTNTEAFF.

This clone was seen a single time. This rearrangement joins TRBV19 to TRBJ2-2, with a weak D call TRBD2 (6 bases). This CDR3 contains 15 residues. V gave up 6 bases and J gave up 6 bases, with 17 bases separating them. Germline V gene data show CDR1 as LNHDA and CDR2 as SQIVND (reference sequence). The CDR3 spells CASSQLLSGAGELFF. CDR3 nucleotide sequence: TGTGCCAGTAGCCAATTGTTGTCGGGGGCCGGGGAGCTGTTTTTT.

The chain couples TRBV6-1 to TRBJ1-5; 8 bases agree with TRBD1. This CDR3 is built from 17 residues. Germline V gene sequence: CDR1 MNHNS, CDR2 SASEGT. With 4 bases clipped from V and 4 bases from J, the junction kept 12 bases outside the gene matches. CDR3 DNA: TGTGCCAGCAGTGGGGAGACAGGGGTTAATTTAAATCAGCCCCAGCATTTT. Its protein product is CASSGETGVNLNQPQHF.

This clone is a singleton in its sample. The V call is TRBV5-4, the J call TRBJ1-1; no definite D call. The V and J ends lost 3 bases and 2 bases respectively, with 17 bases between them. The CDR3 length is 16 residues. Looked up from germline, CDR1 is SGHNT and CDR2 is YYREEE (reference sequence). CDR3 protein: CASSYGPGGFNTEAFF. Written as DNA, the CDR3 is TGTGCCAGCAGCTACGGACCGGGAGGGTTTAACACTGAAGCTTTCTTT.

The CDR3, as DNA: TGTGCCAGCAGCCCATTCCCACTTCTAGCAGTCCATAACGAGCAGTACTTC. This gives the protein CASSPFPLLAVHNEQYF. V usage is TRBV7-6 and J usage is TRBJ2-7; D may be TRBD2 (5 bases). The V and J ends lost 5 bases and 5 bases respectively, with 25 bases between them. The CDR3 is made up of 17 amino acids. From germline, CDR1 is SGHVS and CDR2 FNYEAQ.

The genes are TRBV29-1 and TRBJ2-3, with 8 bases lining up with TRBD1. CDR1 SQVTM and CDR2 ANQGSEA come from the germline V gene. J lost 4 bases, V lost 5 bases, and 8 bases had no gene match. This CDR3 is 14 amino acids long. The CDR3 region has the DNA TGCAGCGTTCTAACAGGGGGTGTCGCAGATACGCAGTATTTT. This sequence encodes CSVLTGGVADTQYF.

This clone was recorded once. This chain uses TRBV5-4 with TRBJ2-5; tentatively, D is TRBD1 (7 bases). The CDR3 covers 15 residues. The ends were cut back, 2 bases at V and 5 bases at J, with 16 bases in the middle. Germline CDR1 and CDR2: SGHNT and YYREEE (reference sequence). The CDR3 loop reads CASSFRVAGGETQYF. CDR3 in DNA: TGTGCCAGCAGCTTTCGAGTGGCAGGGGGGGAGACCCAGTACTTC.

The rearrangement uses TRBV7-6 and TRBJ1-4; D unclear. V was clipped by 4 bases and J by 8 bases, with 8 bases between them. The V gene's germline CDR1 is SGHVS and CDR2 FNYEAQ. The CDR3 is 12 amino acids. CDR3 nucleotides: TGTGCCAGCAGCTCCTTCCCCGAAAAACTGTTTTTT. Encoded protein: CASSSFPEKLFF.